This T cell receptor beta chain was documented in a study of cytomegalovirus exposure and HLA in healthy donors. The study's findings and limits: The authors assumed roughly uniform sequencing depth across donors for presence/absence analyses.

Amplification used 60 Vbeta primers and 13 Jbeta primers. Profiling relied on immunoSEQ multiplex PCR, and the TCRdb table lists in-frame clones only, not all of them. The sample includes some 100,000 clones, around 72% of them seen just once. CDR1 is MGHRA and CDR2 is YSYEKL in the germline V gene. This CDR3 is 16 amino acids long. Losses at the gene ends were 3 bases for V and 2 bases for J; bases not matched to a gene: 5. This clone was observed a handful of times. Its antigen is not known. The sequence was collected from a male donor in good health and CMV-seropositive. This chain joins TRBV4-1 and TRBJ1-5; 9 bases line up with TRBD1. The sample was PBMCs. The CDR3 sequence: CASSHIQGARNQPQHF. CDR3 bases: TGCGCCAGCAGCCATATACAGGGGGCTCGCAATCAGCCCCAGCATTTT.